These 9 T cell receptor beta chains were sequenced from one sample in a study of PD-L1 blockade in urothelial cancer. The repertoire was sequenced with immunoSEQ multiplex PCR; TCRdb's copy has only in-frame clones and lacks some. The sample lists some 84,000 clones; 82% were seen once. The sample consisted of PBMCs, taken around atezolizumab (anti-PD-L1) treatment. These TCRs come from a man between 65 and 85 years old with urothelial cancer.

This chain joins TRBV5-1 and TRBJ2-7; a possible D gene is TRBD1 (5 bases). CDR3 length: 14 amino acids. Germline V gene lookup returns CDR1 SGHRS and CDR2 YFSETQ. V gave up 5 bases and J gave up 0 bases, with 12 bases separating them. CDR3 protein: CASSSQENSYEQYF. CDR3 coding DNA: TGCGCCAGCAGTTCACAGGAGAACTCCTACGAGCAGTACTTC.

This chain links TRBV4-1 with TRBJ1-3; 9 bases align to TRBD1. The CDR3 runs to 17 residues. Trimming removed 4 bases from V and 0 bases from J; junction bases left unmatched: 7. CDR1 is MGHRA, CDR2 YSYEKL, per germline. As DNA, the CDR3 is TGCGCCAGCAGCCTCGGGACAGGGCCCTTCTCTGGAAACACCATATATTTT. Residues: CASSLGTGPFSGNTIYF.

CDR3 DNA sequence: TGTGCCAGCAGTTTATTTCCAGATGATAACTATGGCTACACCTTC. It codes for CASSLFPDDNYGYTF. The chain couples TRBV27 to TRBJ1-2, with D hard to call. V lost 1 base and J lost 1, with 10 bases in between. Germline V gene sequence: CDR1 MNHEY, CDR2 SMNVEV (reference sequence). CDR3 size: 15 residues.

This clone was seen once. The rearrangement uses TRBV12-5 and TRBJ1-5; 7 bases match TRBD1. From germline, CDR1 is LGHNT and CDR2 FRNRAP. V was clipped by 1 base and J by 7 bases; unmatched bases: 7. The CDR3 runs 15 residues. CDR3 sequence (DNA): TGTGCTAGTGGTTTGGGACAGGGAATCGGCCAGCCCCAGCATTTT. This sequence encodes CASGLGQGIGQPQHF.

The count of this clone is one. The rearrangement links TRBV9 to TRBJ2-5; 8 bases are a match to TRBD1. The germline V gene has CDR1 SGDLS and CDR2 YYNGEE. The CDR3 sequence is 14 residues long. V dropped 1 base and J dropped 7; count of bases not matched to a gene: 6. The CDR3 sequence: CASSVQGAQGTQYF. CDR3 coding DNA: TGTGCCAGCAGCGTACAGGGGGCGCAGGGGACCCAGTACTTC.

V and J are TRBV5-1 and TRBJ1-1, with D possibly being TRBD1 (6 bases). The CDR3 is 13 amino acids. The germline V gene encodes CDR1 SGHRS and CDR2 YFSETQ. Between the trimmed V and J ends, which lost 3 bases and 7 bases, there was a span of 13 bases. In DNA, the CDR3 is TGCGCCAGCAGCTCAACAGGGCTAGGTGAAGCTTTCTTT. It codes for CASSSTGLGEAFF. Using reference TRBV5-1 and TRBJ1-1 for the parts outside the CDR3, the full variable domain is KAGVTQTPRYLIKTRGQQVTLSCSPISGHRSVSWYQQTPGQGLQFLFEYFSETQRNKGNFPGRFSGRQFSNSRSEMNVSTLELGDSALYLCASSSTGLGEAFFGQGTRLTVV.

The gene calls are TRBV29-1 and TRBJ1-2, with D possibly being TRBD1 (5 bases). CDR1 SQVTM and CDR2 ANQGSEA come from the germline V gene. The CDR3 extends over 12 amino acids. V was shortened by 5 bases and J by 0 bases, with 7 bases between the two germline ends. The CDR3 nucleotides read TGCAGCGTTAGACAGACTAACTATGGCTACACCTTC. This sequence encodes CSVRQTNYGYTF.

The genes are TRBV28 and TRBJ1-5; D is perhaps TRBD1 (5 bases). Germline assignment: CDR1 MDHEN and CDR2 SYDVKM. The CDR3 covers 15 residues. The germline V and J ends were trimmed by 5 bases and 2 bases, with 13 bases remaining between them. CDR3 sequence (DNA): TGTGCCAGCAGTGCCCCAGGGTCGGGCAATCAGCCCCAGCATTTT. It codes for CASSAPGSGNQPQHF.

This clone was observed once. This rearrangement joins TRBV30 to TRBJ1-5; D perhaps matches TRBD1 (5 bases). Germline values: CDR1 GTSNPN, CDR2 SVGIG (reference sequence). The CDR3 extends over 13 amino acids. V was shortened by 0 bases and J by 4 bases, with 7 bases between the two germline ends. This CDR3 is CAWSVKGNQPQHF. CDR3 nucleotide sequence: TGTGCCTGGAGTGTGAAGGGGAATCAGCCCCAGCATTTT.